Presented here are 6 T cell receptor beta chains from one specimen sequenced in a study of T-cell memory formation after mild COVID-19. TCRdb itself ran the 5' RACE reads through MiXCR, one entry per CDR3 protein. The sample has over 250,000 distinct CDR3 sequences, more than 15% seen once. What was sequenced was PBMCs or a T cell subset sorted from them (not recorded which). These receptors all stem from a young man who had mild COVID-19 (a few samples of this study predate the infection). Cell type and time point are not known.

Remarks on this clonotype: At one end the junction does not follow the germline gene, possibly because of a read error. The V call is TRBV27, the J call TRBJ1-2; D ambiguous. CDR3 length: 13 amino acids. Looked up from germline, CDR1 is MNHEY and CDR2 is SMNVEV (reference sequence). The CDR3 reads CASRAGGNYGYNF. DNA for the CDR3: TGTGCCAGCAGAGCAGGTGGAAACTATGGCTACAACTTC.

This clonotype appeared once. The CDR3 DNA reads as TGTGCCTGGAGTGTAGACAGATCTAAGATTCCTATCCTCCACTTT. It encodes CAWSVDRSKIPILHF. The chain combines TRBV30 with TRBJ1-6, with D possibly matching TRBD1 (5 bases). Germline V gives CDR1 GTSNPN, CDR2 SVGIG (reference sequence). The length of the CDR3 is 15 residues. The ends were cut back, 0 bases at V and 15 bases at J, with 21 bases in the middle.

CDR3 nucleotide sequence: TGTGCCACCAGTGCATGGGACAGGGATTATTCCGGGGAGCTGTTTTTT. Its translation is CATSAWDRDYSGELFF. This sequence joins TRBV24-1 and TRBJ2-2, with 9 bases identical to TRBD1. Germline V gives CDR1 KGHDR, CDR2 SFDVKD. V shed 5 bases and J 6 bases; nucleotides not matched to a gene: 9. The CDR3 runs to 16 residues.

This clonotype was observed a few times. This chain links TRBV11-2 with TRBJ2-1; 7 positions agree with TRBD2. V lost 5 bases, J lost 9 bases, and 16 bases stayed unmatched. The CDR3 contains 16 residues. Germline V CDR1 and CDR2: SGHAT, FQNNGV. The DNA for the CDR3 is TGTGCCAGCAGCCCTCAGGGTGGGACTACCGCGGGTGAGCAGTTCTTC. Translating gives CASSPQGGTTAGEQFF. Full variable domain (outside the CDR3, taken from reference TRBV11-2 and TRBJ2-1): EAGVAQSPRYKIIEKRQSVAFWCNPISGHATLYWYQQILGQGPKLLIQFQNNGVVDDSQLPKDRFSAERLKGVDSTLKIQPAKLEDSAVYLCASSPQGGTTAGEQFFGPGTRLTVL.

The chain has TRBV5-1 and TRBJ1-2; D ambiguous. The ends were cut back, 2 bases at V and 7 bases at J, with 18 bases in the middle. CDR3 length: 15 residues. From germline, CDR1 is SGHRS and CDR2 YFSETQ. The DNA of the CDR3 is TGCGCCAGCAGCTTTCAGAGGGCAGGAAGTGGTGGCTACACCTTC. Translated: CASSFQRAGSGGYTF.

This clonotype has more than one count but fewer than ten. The rearrangement joins TRBV2 to TRBJ2-1; 7 positions agree with TRBD1. The CDR3 contains 12 residues. Germline loops: CDR1 SNHLY, CDR2 FYNNEI. J gave up 6 bases and V 7 bases, and 3 bases lay outside the gene matches. The CDR3 reads CASTRQGNEQFF. DNA for the CDR3: TGTGCCAGCACAAGACAGGGCAATGAGCAGTTCTTC.